These 28 T cell receptor beta chains came from one sample sequenced in a study of CD8 T cells in ankylosing spondylitis. Via MiXCR, TCRdb re-called the 5' RACE reads, giving one row per CDR3 protein. This repertoire shows roughly 240,000 distinct CDR3 sequences, roughly 32% found once; its top ten account for around 4.2%. Sequenced input: blood, either unsorted or a sorted T cell fraction (not recorded which). The receptors here all came from a male donor with ankylosing spondylitis or in good health (not recorded which).

This clonotype was detected a few times. J is TRBJ1-2 and V is TRBV20-1; 11 nucleotides agree with TRBD1. The CDR3 has 16 residues. V shed 5 bases, J shed 6 bases, and the junction held 14 bases outside the gene matches. Germline V CDR1 and CDR2: DFQATT, SNEGSKA (reference sequence). The CDR3 protein is CSAPEVGQGALDGYTF. In nucleotides, the CDR3 is TGCAGTGCTCCAGAGGTAGGACAGGGGGCTTTGGATGGCTACACCTTC.

This clonotype came up a few times. The chain carries TRBV25-1 and TRBJ2-7; D is unclear. This CDR3 region has 15 residues. CDR1 is MGHDK, CDR2 SYGVNS, per germline. The germline V and J ends were trimmed by 1 base and 0 bases, with 10 bases remaining between them. The CDR3 sequence: CASSELKGSSYEQYF. DNA of the CDR3: TGTGCCAGCAGTGAATTAAAGGGAAGCTCCTACGAGCAGTACTTC.

This sequence joins TRBV5-1 and TRBJ2-1; 8 bases fit TRBD1. The CDR3 extends over 14 amino acids. The V and J ends lost 4 bases and 9 bases, in that order; junction bases with no gene match: 9. Germline CDR1 reads SGHRS; CDR2 reads YFSETQ. The CDR3 reads CASSRTLTGGEQFF. The CDR3 DNA reads as TGCGCCAGCAGCCGGACCCTCACAGGGGGTGAGCAGTTCTTC.

This sequence joins TRBV6-5 and TRBJ2-5; a weak D match, TRBD2 (5 bases). The length of the CDR3 is 16 residues. Germline CDR1 is MNHEY and CDR2 is SVGAGI. V dropped 4 bases and J dropped 5 bases, with 20 bases sitting between them. CDR3: CASSSPARERSETQYF. The CDR3 region has the DNA TGTGCCAGCAGTTCCCCCGCAAGGGAGAGGTCGGAGACCCAGTACTTC.

This chain links TRBV6-2 or TRBV6-3 with TRBJ2-6; no clear D gene. Germline CDR1 MNHEY, CDR2 SVGEGT. The CDR3 is 12 residues long. Trimming took off 10 bases at V and 2 bases at J, with 6 bases between the two ends. The CDR3 region is CATQAGANVLTF. The CDR3 DNA follows: TGTGCCACCCAGGCTGGGGCCAACGTCCTGACTTTC.

This chain uses TRBV12-3 or TRBV12-4 with TRBJ2-5; 9 positions match TRBD2. The CDR3 is made up of 13 amino acids. J gave up 2 bases and V 7 bases, and 2 bases lay outside the gene matches. The chain's CDR3 is CASKRGAQETQYF. Here the CDR3 DNA reads TGTGCCAGCAAGCGGGGGGCTCAAGAGACCCAGTACTTC.

The chain employs TRBV20-1 and TRBJ1-1, with D unresolved. Germline V gene data show CDR1 as DFQATT and CDR2 as SNEGSKA (reference sequence). The CDR3 runs to 13 residues. The V end lost 1 base, the J end lost 4 bases, and 10 bases lay between the germline ends. CDR3 bases: TGCAGTGCTAGAGGGATGTGGGGCACTGAAGCTTTCTTT. It is translated as CSARGMWGTEAFF.

The chain recombines TRBV24-1 with TRBJ2-1, with D possibly called TRBD1 or TRBD2 (5 bases each). Germline V gene lookup returns CDR1 KGHDR and CDR2 SFDVKD. V was pared by 2 bases and J by 15 bases, with 10 bases between. The CDR3 is 11 amino acids. As DNA, the CDR3 is TGTGCCACCAGTGATTGGGGGTTTTGGTTCTTC. Protein sequence: CATSDWGFWFF.

The chain links TRBV2 to TRBJ2-5; D is unclear. Germline CDR1 and CDR2: SNHLY and FYNNEI. The germline V and J ends were trimmed by 6 bases and 0 bases, with 11 bases remaining between them. The CDR3 length is 14 residues. CDR3 loop: CASSLRADQETQYF. The CDR3 DNA is TGTGCCAGCAGCCTTCGGGCGGACCAAGAGACCCAGTACTTC.

The chain has TRBV15 and TRBJ2-2, with D perhaps matching TRBD2 (5 bases). Germline CDR1 reads LNHNV; CDR2 reads YYDKDF (reference sequence). This CDR3 region has 15 residues. V was cut by 1 base and J by 1 base, with 7 bases left in between. CDR3 bases: TGTGCCACCAGCAGAGCGAGGGAGAACACCGGGGAGCTGTTTTTT. Its translation: CATSRARENTGELFF.

This clonotype was seen a few times. This chain links TRBV6-2 or TRBV6-3 with TRBJ2-7; TRBD2 matches at 13 bases. Germline assignment: CDR1 MNHEY and CDR2 SVGEGT. The CDR3 totals 15 residues. Trimming removed 2 bases from V and 6 bases from J; junction bases left unmatched: 4. CDR3 in amino acids: CASSYETSGGSEQYF. CDR3 nucleotides: TGTGCCAGCAGTTACGAGACTAGCGGGGGGTCCGAGCAGTACTTC.

This clonotype has only a few counts. The CDR3: CASSSTSNIQETQYF. In nucleotides, the CDR3 is TGTGCCAGCAGCTCGACTAGCAACATTCAAGAGACCCAGTACTTC. This chain joins TRBV14 and TRBJ2-5, with 7 bases identical to TRBD2. The CDR3 is 15 amino acids. Germline V lookup: CDR1 SGHDN, CDR2 FVKESK. Germline trimming cut 5 bases from V and 2 bases from J; bases unmatched to any gene: 8.

This clonotype occurred a few times. This chain joins TRBV12-3 or TRBV12-4 and TRBJ1-5, with 9 positions matching TRBD1. V shed 6 bases and J 7 bases; nucleotides not matched to a gene: 10. This CDR3 is built from 15 residues. CDR3 bases: TGTGCCAGCAGCTCCCCCGGACAGGGGTTACAGCCCCAGCATTTT. Amino acid sequence: CASSSPGQGLQPQHF.

This chain uses TRBV20-1 with TRBJ2-5; D remains ambiguous. Germline CDR1 is DFQATT and CDR2 is SNEGSKA (reference sequence). The CDR3 length is 10 residues. V shed 8 bases and J shed 5 bases, with 9 bases lying between them. CDR3 protein: CSTQGETQYF. The CDR3 nucleotides read TGCAGTACTCAAGGGGAGACCCAGTACTTC.

CDR3 bases: TGTGCCACCAGCAGAGGAGGCCAAGAGACCCAGTACTTC. It codes for CATSRGGQETQYF. The chain employs TRBV15 and TRBJ2-5; no firm D call. V was clipped by 1 base and J by 1 base, with 4 bases between them. The V gene's germline CDR1 is LNHNV and CDR2 YYDKDF (reference sequence). This CDR3 spans 13 amino acids.

V gene TRBV20-1 combines with J gene TRBJ1-5; no definite D call. Trimming shortened V by 1 base and J by 8 bases, and 9 bases separated the two germline ends. The CDR3 consists of 12 residues. The germline V gene has CDR1 DFQATT and CDR2 SNEGSKA (reference sequence). The CDR3 loop is CSARGGSEPQHF. As DNA, the CDR3 is TGCAGTGCTAGAGGAGGGTCAGAGCCCCAGCATTTT.

The V gene is TRBV4-1, the J gene TRBJ2-2; D uncertain. The CDR3 extends over 19 amino acids. Germline assignment: CDR1 MGHRA and CDR2 YSYEKL. V was shortened by 0 bases and J by 4 bases, with 21 bases between the two germline ends. CDR3 DNA: TGCGCCAGCAGCCAAGATAGGCTCGCGCAGCCAAGGGTCACCGGGGAGCTGTTTTTT. Encoded protein: CASSQDRLAQPRVTGELFF.

The gene calls are TRBV12-3 or TRBV12-4 and TRBJ2-2; D remains ambiguous. The ends were cut back, 0 bases at V and 5 bases at J, with 7 bases in the middle. The CDR3 runs to 14 residues. This CDR3 reads CASSLALGTGELFF. The DNA of the CDR3 is TGTGCCAGCAGTTTAGCGCTTGGTACCGGGGAGCTGTTTTTT.

A few counts support this clonotype. The rearrangement uses TRBV29-1 and TRBJ2-1; D may be TRBD2 (6 bases). Trimming took off 5 bases at V and 10 bases at J, with 12 bases between the two ends. Germline CDR1 reads SQVTM; CDR2 reads ANQGSEA. The CDR3 totals 11 residues. The CDR3 sequence is CSVWRGGEQFF. The CDR3 DNA follows: TGCAGCGTTTGGCGGGGTGGGGAGCAGTTCTTC.

With respect to this clonotype: A read error may account for a junction end that differs from germline. The chain uses TRBV20-1 and TRBJ2-1, with TRBD2 matching 14 bases. The CDR3 spans 18 residues. Germline loops: CDR1 DFQATT, CDR2 SNEGSKA (reference sequence). The CDR3 loop reads CCARDQGLAGDIYNEQFF. As DNA, the CDR3 is TGCTGTGCTAGAGATCAGGGACTAGCGGGGGATATATACAATGAGCAGTTCTTC.

The CDR3 coding sequence is TGTGCCAGCAGGGCCACGGGACAGGAAAACATTCAGTACTTC. Amino acid sequence: CASRATGQENIQYF. The J gene is TRBJ2-4, the V gene TRBV28, with 8 positions matching TRBD1. V shed 6 bases, J shed 5 bases, and the junction held 6 bases outside the gene matches. Looked up from germline, CDR1 is MDHEN and CDR2 is SYDVKM. The CDR3 sequence is 14 residues long.

This clonotype showed up many times. Here the CDR3 reads CSARGQGSYEQYF. Here the CDR3 DNA reads TGCAGTGCTAGGGGACAGGGCTCCTACGAGCAGTACTTC. The chain couples TRBV20-1 to TRBJ2-7; 9 bases agree with TRBD1. This CDR3 has 13 residues. The J segment lost 0 bases and the V segment lost 3 bases, leaving 0 bases of the junction unmatched. Germline loops: CDR1 DFQATT, CDR2 SNEGSKA (reference sequence).

This chain connects TRBV2 to TRBJ2-7, with D possibly matching TRBD2 (6 bases). Germline V gene data show CDR1 as SNHLY and CDR2 as FYNNEI. Trimming left V 11 bases short and J 0 bases short, with 14 bases between. This CDR3 has 13 residues. For the CDR3, the DNA is TGTGCCGGTACGGTAGCGGACTCCTACGAGCAGTACTTC. Encoded protein: CAGTVADSYEQYF. The variable domain in full, with the rest retrieved from reference TRBV2 and TRBJ2-7, is EPEVTQTPSHQVTQMGQEVILRCVPISNHLYFYWYRQILGQKVEFLVSFYNNEISEKSEIFDDQFSVERPDGSNFTLKIRSTKLEDSAMYFCAGTVADSYEQYFGPGTRLTVT.

The chain joins TRBV5-1 to TRBJ1-6, with unresolved D. The germline V gene encodes CDR1 SGHRS and CDR2 YFSETQ. V lost 4 bases and J lost 6, with 17 bases in between. This CDR3 comprises 16 residues. CDR3 in amino acids: CASSPPGRHLNSPLHF. In nucleotides, the CDR3 is TGCGCCAGCAGCCCCCCGGGCCGACACCTTAATTCACCCCTCCACTTT.

V and J are TRBV7-2 and TRBJ2-3, with 8 bases identical to TRBD2. V was pared by 3 bases and J by 7 bases, with 12 bases of the junction left unmatched. CDR3 length: 16 residues. Germline CDR1 is SGHTA and CDR2 is FQGNSA. For the CDR3, the DNA is TGTGCCAGCAGCTTTGCCTCAGGACTAGCCGGAAATACGCAGTATTTT. Translated, it gives CASSFASGLAGNTQYF.

The V call is TRBV7-9, the J call TRBJ2-7, with 7 positions matching TRBD2. The CDR3 runs to 14 residues. Germline lookup yields CDR1 SEHNR and CDR2 FQNEAQ (reference sequence). Germline trimming cut 6 bases from V and 6 bases from J; bases unmatched to any gene: 11. As DNA, the CDR3 is TGTGCCAGCAGGAACGGGGGGTCGGCGGGCGAGCAGTACTTC. Amino acids: CASRNGGSAGEQYF.

This chain links TRBV7-9 with TRBJ2-1; D call uncertain. V lost 6 bases, J lost 0 bases, and 15 bases lay in between. The CDR3 length is 16 residues. Germline CDR1 is SEHNR and CDR2 is FQNEAQ (reference sequence). Here the CDR3 reads CASSPTKSSSYNEQFF. The CDR3 nucleotides are TGTGCCAGCAGTCCAACAAAGTCTAGCTCCTACAATGAGCAGTTCTTC.

The V call is TRBV29-1, the J call TRBJ2-7, with a possible D match to TRBD1 (7 bases). The germline gives CDR1 SQVTM, CDR2 ANQGSEA. The CDR3 has 14 residues. Trimming cost V 1 base and J 3 bases, with 13 bases left between them. CDR3 loop: CSVEGQGGDYEQYF. In nucleotides, the CDR3 is TGCAGCGTTGAAGGGCAGGGGGGAGACTACGAGCAGTACTTC.